The 24 T cell receptor beta chains reported below all come from one sample, sequenced in a study of cytomegalovirus exposure and HLA in healthy donors. The PCR ran on 60 Vbeta and 13 Jbeta primers. Libraries were prepared by immunoSEQ multiplex PCR; TCRdb keeps only in-frame clonotypes and omits some of them. The data contain about 130,000 clones, around 67% of them seen just once; the ten biggest clones take up less than 2.5%. Material: PBMCs. Receptor source: a woman between 40 and 50 years old in good health and CMV-seropositive.

This clone was observed a few times. As DNA, the CDR3 is TGTGCCAGCAGCCAAGATCTGATTAGCGGGGGGGCCGTTCCCCCAGATACGCAGTATTTT. Its translation: CASSQDLISGGAVPPDTQYF. This sequence joins TRBV4-2 and TRBJ2-3; TRBD2 matches at 11 bases. This CDR3 has 20 residues. Germline trimming cut 0 bases from V and 4 bases from J; bases unmatched to any gene: 15. Per the germline V gene, CDR1 is LGHNA and CDR2 is YNFKEQ.

This clone turned up a few times. The V call is TRBV7-2, the J call TRBJ1-5; 7 bases are shared with TRBD1. The CDR3 consists of 14 residues. Germline values: CDR1 SGHTA, CDR2 FQGNSA. The trim removed 6 bases at V and 5 bases at J, leaving 7 bases unmatched. The CDR3 nucleotides read TGTGCCAGCAGGACAGGGTCGGGGCATCAGCCCCAGCATTTT. This codes for CASRTGSGHQPQHF.

The J gene is TRBJ2-5, the V gene TRBV10-3, with 7 nucleotides matching TRBD1. From germline, CDR1 is ENHRY and CDR2 SYGVKD. V gave up 3 bases and J gave up 4 bases; unmatched junction bases: 5. The CDR3 totals 14 residues. CDR3 sequence reads: CAISEQQGRETQYF. CDR3 DNA: TGTGCCATCAGTGAACAACAGGGGAGAGAGACCCAGTACTTC.

The chain recombines TRBV28 with TRBJ2-5, with D possibly being TRBD1 (6 bases). V lost 5 bases and J lost 2, with 12 bases in between. Germline V lookup: CDR1 MDHEN, CDR2 SYDVKM. This CDR3 comprises 14 residues. CDR3 DNA sequence: TGTGCCAGCAGTCTAGGACAGAATCAAGAGACCCAGTACTTC. It translates to CASSLGQNQETQYF. Combining the CDR3 with reference TRBV28 and TRBJ2-5 gives the whole variable domain DVKVTQSSRYLVKRTGEKVFLECVQDMDHENMFWYRQDPGLGLRLIYFSYDVKMKEKGDIPEGYSVSREKKERFSLILESASTNQTSMYLCASSLGQNQETQYFGPGTRLLVL.

J is TRBJ2-2 and V is TRBV5-4; a possible D gene is TRBD1 (6 bases). The V gene lost 5 bases and the J gene lost 0 bases, with 23 bases spanning the gap. The CDR3 is made up of 19 amino acids. Germline values: CDR1 SGHNT, CDR2 YYREEE (reference sequence). The CDR3 loop reads CASRSLRTDTFANTGELFF. DNA for the CDR3: TGTGCCAGCAGGTCCCTGAGGACAGATACATTCGCGAACACCGGGGAGCTGTTTTTT.

The chain links TRBV23-1 to TRBJ2-3; tentative D call: TRBD2 (5 bases). TRBV23-1 is designated an ORF whose function remains uncertain. CDR3 length equals 13 residues. Trimming took off 7 bases at V and 2 bases at J, with 10 bases between the two ends. The CDR3 DNA is TGCGCCAGCACCCGCCGGGACACAGATACGCAGTATTTT. Its translation: CASTRRDTDTQYF.

The chain recombines TRBV6-4 with TRBJ1-2; 7 nucleotides agree with TRBD1. Germline assignment: CDR1 MRHNA and CDR2 SNTAGT. CDR3 size: 13 residues. Unmatched junction bases numbered 3, after V lost 6 bases and J lost 2 bases. In DNA form, the CDR3 reads TGTGCCAGCAGAGAGGGACAGAACTATGGCTACACCTTC. This gives the protein CASREGQNYGYTF.

The gene calls are TRBV7-9 and TRBJ1-2, with 8 bases fitting TRBD1. V lost 5 bases, J lost 1 base, and 6 bases stayed unmatched. This CDR3 has 15 residues. CDR1 and CDR2 (germline): SEHNR, FQNEAQ (reference sequence). In DNA form, the CDR3 reads TGTGCCAGCAGCCTGGGACAGGTTTTTAACTATGGCTACACCTTC. Its protein is CASSLGQVFNYGYTF.

The V gene is TRBV7-2, the J gene TRBJ2-2; 7 bases match TRBD1. CDR1 is SGHTA, CDR2 FQGNSA, per germline. V was pared by 2 bases and J by 1 base, with 13 bases of the junction left unmatched. The CDR3 length is 19 residues. This CDR3 reads CASSLFRFPGQENTGELFF. For the CDR3, the DNA is TGTGCCAGCAGCTTATTTCGGTTCCCCGGACAGGAGAACACCGGGGAGCTGTTTTTT.

V usage is TRBV9 and J usage is TRBJ2-3; 7 bases agree with TRBD1. The V gene's germline CDR1 is SGDLS and CDR2 YYNGEE. This CDR3 spans 18 amino acids. The junction had 10 bases not matched to a gene; V was cut back by 0 bases and J by 0 bases. Here the CDR3 DNA reads TGTGCCAGCAGCGTAGCGTCAGGGGGACCTATTAGCACAGATACGCAGTATTTT. Encoded protein: CASSVASGGPISTDTQYF.

V gene TRBV18 combines with J gene TRBJ2-7, with TRBD2 matching over 8 bases. The CDR3 consists of 14 residues. CDR1 and CDR2 from the germline V gene are KGHSH and LQKENI. The ends lost 3 bases at V and 0 bases at J; junction bases unmatched: 1. The CDR3, as DNA: TGTGCCAGCTCACCCGCGGGGGGCTCCTACGAGCAGTACTTC. Encoded protein: CASSPAGGSYEQYF.

This sequence joins TRBV5-4 and TRBJ2-5; D perhaps matches TRBD2 (6 bases). The J call may be incorrect, as the DNA end agrees better with TRBJ2-7. There are 13 residues in the CDR3. The V gene's germline CDR1 is SGHNT and CDR2 YYREEE (reference sequence). In DNA form, the CDR3 reads TGTGCCAGCAGCCTAAAGGGAGGAGGCGAGCAGTACTTC. Translating gives CASSLKGGGEQYF.

This clone was picked up a small number of times. V is TRBV5-1 and J is TRBJ2-5, with 14 bases fitting TRBD2. Per germline, CDR1 SGHRS and CDR2 YFSETQ. With 7 bases clipped from V and 5 bases from J, the junction kept 7 bases outside the gene matches. The length of the CDR3 is 15 residues. CDR3 loop: CASGGLAGGMETQYF. CDR3 in DNA: TGCGCCAGCGGCGGACTAGCGGGGGGCATGGAGACCCAGTACTTC.

The gene calls are TRBV5-6 and TRBJ2-7; TRBD2 matches at 8 bases. Germline CDR1 is SGHDT and CDR2 is YYEEEE. CDR3 length: 13 residues. Losses at the gene ends were 4 bases for V and 9 bases for J; bases not matched to a gene: 9. The CDR3 nucleotides read TGTGCCAGCAGCCAGACAGCGGGAGTGAGGCAGTACTTC. Translating it yields CASSQTAGVRQYF.

J is TRBJ2-3 and V is TRBV25-1; D may be TRBD2 (5 bases). The CDR3 is 12 residues long. Between the trimmed V and J ends, which lost 5 bases and 10 bases, there was a span of 13 bases. The germline gives CDR1 MGHDK, CDR2 SYGVNS. CDR3 protein: CASSKTVGAQYF. The CDR3 DNA is TGTGCCAGCAGTAAAACGGTCGGGGCGCAGTATTTT.

In its sample, this clone was seen a few times. The gene calls are TRBV18 and TRBJ2-2, with 9 bases matching TRBD2. Germline V lookup: CDR1 KGHSH, CDR2 LQKENI. This CDR3 spans 16 amino acids. V lost 4 bases to trimming and J lost 1 base; unmatched junction nucleotides: 4. CDR3 sequence (DNA): TGTGCCAGCTCACGCCCAGCGGGGGGGAACACCGGGGAGCTGTTTTTT. It yields the protein CASSRPAGGNTGELFF.

The chain employs TRBV7-8 and TRBJ2-3; TRBD2 aligns across 14 bases. J gave up 0 bases and V 5 bases, and 19 bases lay outside the gene matches. CDR1 and CDR2 from the germline V gene are SGHVS and FQNEAQ. The CDR3 runs to 22 residues. This CDR3 is CASSLSRISGTSGSGSTDTQYF. The CDR3 DNA reads as TGTGCCAGCAGCCTATCGCGCATCTCCGGGACTAGCGGGAGTGGGAGCACAGATACGCAGTATTTT.

The J gene is TRBJ2-1, the V gene TRBV18; D is uncertain. CDR1 and CDR2 from the germline V gene are KGHSH and LQKENI. The CDR3 extends over 16 amino acids. The germline V and J ends were trimmed by 3 bases and 2 bases, with 14 bases remaining between them. CDR3 in DNA: TGTGCCAGCTCACCGGCCAACAAGCGCACCTACAATGAGCAGTTCTTC. Encoded protein: CASSPANKRTYNEQFF.

This clone has a handful of counts. This chain uses TRBV30 with TRBJ1-2, with 7 bases matching TRBD1. The germline V gene encodes CDR1 GTSNPN and CDR2 SVGIG (reference sequence). V trimming: 3 bases; J trimming: 0 bases; junction bases outside the gene matches: 13. This CDR3 has 17 amino acids. CDR3 in amino acids: CAWRGDRGGPSNYGYTF. The CDR3 DNA reads as TGTGCCTGGAGGGGGGACAGAGGGGGACCGTCTAACTATGGCTACACCTTC. Variable domain in full (rest from reference TRBV30 and TRBJ1-2): SQTIHQWPATLVQPVGSPLSLECTVEGTSNPNLYWYRQAAGRGLQLLFYSVGIGQISSEVPQNLSASRPQDRQFILSSKKLLLSDSGFYLCAWRGDRGGPSNYGYTFGSGTRLTVV.

The V call is TRBV18, the J call TRBJ2-1; D uncertain. The CDR3 is 14 residues long. Germline V gene lookup returns CDR1 KGHSH and CDR2 LQKENI. V was pared by 0 bases and J by 6 bases, with 9 bases between. The CDR3: CASSPPAPSNEQFF. The CDR3 region has the DNA TGTGCCAGCTCACCACCCGCCCCGAGCAATGAGCAGTTCTTC.

The CDR3 coding sequence is TGTGCCATCAATTCCGGTAGCCAATACAATGAGCAGTTCTTC. It is translated as CAINSGSQYNEQFF. The gene calls are TRBV10-3 and TRBJ2-1; unclear D gene. V shed 7 bases and J shed 4 bases, with 14 bases lying between them. Germline CDR1 reads ENHRY; CDR2 reads SYGVKD. The CDR3 loop spans 14 amino acids.

The chain couples TRBV4-3 to TRBJ2-1; 15 bases map to TRBD2. Germline CDR1 and CDR2: LGHNA and YSLEER. CDR3 length: 18 residues. The V segment lost 1 base and the J segment 10 bases; nucleotides outside the gene matches: 11. CDR3 amino acids: CASSQVTVGTSGGNEQFF. As DNA, the CDR3 is TGCGCCAGCAGCCAAGTAACCGTGGGGACTAGCGGGGGGAACGAGCAGTTCTTC.

The chain couples TRBV10-2 to TRBJ2-1, with 11 bases fitting TRBD2. The germline V gene has CDR1 WSHSY and CDR2 SAAADI. After removal of 3 bases from V and 3 bases from J, the junction contained 19 bases not matched to a gene. The CDR3 has 21 amino acids. CDR3 coding DNA: TGCGCCAGCAGTGATCGGCTAGCGGGGGGCGGGAGGGGTACGGGCTACAATGAGCAGTTCTTC. It yields the protein CASSDRLAGGGRGTGYNEQFF.

This clone appeared a few times. The chain couples TRBV4-3 to TRBJ1-4, with 7 nucleotides matching TRBD1. The J segment lost 7 bases and the V segment lost 1 base, leaving 12 bases of the junction unmatched. CDR3 length: 17 residues. CDR1 is LGHNA and CDR2 is YSLEER in the germline V gene. This chain's CDR3 is CASSQGPGTVGGEKLFF. The CDR3, as DNA: TGCGCCAGCAGCCAAGGGCCAGGGACAGTAGGAGGTGAAAAACTGTTTTTT.